The T cell receptor beta chain described here comes from a study of blood T cell repertoires in COVID-19. For the study at large: The cDNA or gDNA used as material had been derived from T cells, B-cell-depleted T cells, or PBMCs.

Authors' processing steps: Estimates of nucleated cell counts were drawn from the amplification of reference gene primers. Generated by immunoSEQ multiplex PCR, the TCRdb table keeps only in-frame clones and is missing some. V, J and clone size reflect that table, while D and trimming were determined from the DNA. The sample shows just under 50,000 clones, more than 90% of them seen only once. Trimming took 0 bases from V and 8 from J, leaving 11 bases between them. CDR3 length: 15 amino acids. Germline loops: CDR1 MNHNY, CDR2 SVGAGI (reference sequence). This TCR came from a human donor in a cohort sampled during active COVID-19. This sequence joins TRBV6-6 and TRBJ1-6, with a possible D match to TRBD1 (6 bases). The sequencing input was peripheral blood. CDR3 bases: TGTGCCAGCAGTTACTCGACAGGTCTCGATTCACCCCTCCACTTT. Translation gives CASSYSTGLDSPLHF.